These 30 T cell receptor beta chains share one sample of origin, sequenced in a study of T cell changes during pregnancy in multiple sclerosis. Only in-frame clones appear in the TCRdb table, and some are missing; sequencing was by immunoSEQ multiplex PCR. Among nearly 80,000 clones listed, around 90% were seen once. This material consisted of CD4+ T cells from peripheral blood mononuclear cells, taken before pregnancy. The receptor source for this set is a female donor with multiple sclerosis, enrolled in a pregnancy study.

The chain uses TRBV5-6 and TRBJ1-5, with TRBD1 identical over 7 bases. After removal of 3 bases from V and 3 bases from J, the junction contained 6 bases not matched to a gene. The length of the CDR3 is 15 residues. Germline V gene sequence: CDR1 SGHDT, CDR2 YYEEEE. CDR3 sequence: CASSSFGQDNQPQHF. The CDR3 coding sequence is TGTGCCAGCAGCTCCTTCGGACAGGACAATCAGCCCCAGCATTTT.

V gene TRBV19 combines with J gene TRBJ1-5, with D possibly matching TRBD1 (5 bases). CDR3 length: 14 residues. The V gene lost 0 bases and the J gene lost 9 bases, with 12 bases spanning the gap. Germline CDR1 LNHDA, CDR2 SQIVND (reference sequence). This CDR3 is CASSIDRRGGPQHF. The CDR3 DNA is TGTGCCAGTAGTATAGATCGGCGGGGCGGGCCCCAGCATTTT.

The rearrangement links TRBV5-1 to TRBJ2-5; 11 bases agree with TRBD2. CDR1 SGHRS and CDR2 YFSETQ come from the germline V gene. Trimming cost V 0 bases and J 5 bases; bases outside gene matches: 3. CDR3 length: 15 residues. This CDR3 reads CASSLELAGVETQYF. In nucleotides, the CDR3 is TGCGCCAGCAGCTTGGAACTAGCGGGAGTGGAGACCCAGTACTTC.

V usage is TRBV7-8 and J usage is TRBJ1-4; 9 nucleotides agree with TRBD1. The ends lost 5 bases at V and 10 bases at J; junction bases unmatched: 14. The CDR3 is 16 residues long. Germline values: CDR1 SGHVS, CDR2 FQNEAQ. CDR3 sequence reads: CASSKTEQGAWGKLFF. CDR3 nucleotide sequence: TGTGCCAGCAGCAAGACCGAACAGGGGGCGTGGGGAAAACTGTTTTTT.

The CDR3 reads CASSLSNTRPQHF. DNA for the CDR3: TGTGCCAGCAGTTTATCTAATACTAGGCCCCAGCATTTT. The rearrangement joins TRBV27 to TRBJ1-5; D not certain. From germline, CDR1 is MNHEY and CDR2 SMNVEV (reference sequence). V was pared by 0 bases and J by 9 bases, with 9 bases between. The CDR3 is made up of 13 amino acids.

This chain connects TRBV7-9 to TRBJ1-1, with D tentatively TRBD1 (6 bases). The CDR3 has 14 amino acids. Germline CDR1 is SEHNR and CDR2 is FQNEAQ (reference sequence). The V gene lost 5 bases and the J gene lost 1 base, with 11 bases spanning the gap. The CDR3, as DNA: TGTGCCAGCAGCGACCAGGACAGGAACACTGAAGCTTTCTTT. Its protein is CASSDQDRNTEAFF.

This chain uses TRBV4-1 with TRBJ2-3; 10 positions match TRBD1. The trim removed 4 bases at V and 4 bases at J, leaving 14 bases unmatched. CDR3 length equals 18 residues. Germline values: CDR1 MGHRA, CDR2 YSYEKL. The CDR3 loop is CASSPSVGKTGGPDTQYF. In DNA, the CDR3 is TGCGCCAGCAGCCCCTCTGTTGGGAAGACAGGGGGCCCAGATACGCAGTATTTT.

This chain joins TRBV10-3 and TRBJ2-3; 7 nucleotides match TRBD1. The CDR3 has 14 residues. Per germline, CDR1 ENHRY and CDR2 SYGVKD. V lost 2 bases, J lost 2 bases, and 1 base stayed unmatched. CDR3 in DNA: TGTGCCATCAGTGAGGGACAGGACACAGATACGCAGTATTTT. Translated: CAISEGQDTDTQYF.

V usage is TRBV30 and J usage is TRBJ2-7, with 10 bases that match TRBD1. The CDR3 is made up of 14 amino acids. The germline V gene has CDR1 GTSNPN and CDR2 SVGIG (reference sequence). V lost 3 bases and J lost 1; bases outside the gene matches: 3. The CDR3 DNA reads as TGTGCCTGGAGGAGGACAGGGGGTTCCTACGAGCAGTACTTC. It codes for CAWRRTGGSYEQYF. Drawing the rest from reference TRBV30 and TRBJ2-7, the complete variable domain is SQTIHQWPATLVQPVGSPLSLECTVEGTSNPNLYWYRQAAGRGLQLLFYSVGIGQISSEVPQNLSASRPQDRQFILSSKKLLLSDSGFYLCAWRRTGGSYEQYFGPGTRLTVT.

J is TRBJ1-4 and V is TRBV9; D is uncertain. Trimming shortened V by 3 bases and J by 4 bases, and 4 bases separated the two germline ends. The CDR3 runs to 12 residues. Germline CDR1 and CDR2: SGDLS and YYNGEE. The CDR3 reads CASSANNEKLFF. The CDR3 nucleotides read TGTGCCAGCAGCGCTAATAATGAAAAACTGTTTTTT.

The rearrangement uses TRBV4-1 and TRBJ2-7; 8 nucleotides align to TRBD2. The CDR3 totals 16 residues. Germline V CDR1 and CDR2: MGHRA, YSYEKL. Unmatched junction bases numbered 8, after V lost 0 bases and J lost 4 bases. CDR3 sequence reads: CASSQDRSGSFYEQYF. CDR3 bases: TGCGCCAGCAGCCAAGATCGCAGCGGGAGCTTTTACGAGCAGTACTTC.

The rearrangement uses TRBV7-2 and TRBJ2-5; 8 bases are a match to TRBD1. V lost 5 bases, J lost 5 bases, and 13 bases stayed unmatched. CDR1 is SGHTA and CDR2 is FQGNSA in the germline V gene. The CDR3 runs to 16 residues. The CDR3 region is CASSPSSGTGQETQYF. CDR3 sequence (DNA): TGTGCCAGCAGCCCCAGCTCCGGGACAGGTCAGGAGACCCAGTACTTC.

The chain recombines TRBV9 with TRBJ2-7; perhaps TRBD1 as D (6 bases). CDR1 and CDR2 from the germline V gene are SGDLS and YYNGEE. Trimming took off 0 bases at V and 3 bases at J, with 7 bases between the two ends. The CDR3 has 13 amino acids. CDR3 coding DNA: TGTGCCAGCAGCGTAGGACAGGTCTACGAGCAGTACTTC. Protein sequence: CASSVGQVYEQYF.

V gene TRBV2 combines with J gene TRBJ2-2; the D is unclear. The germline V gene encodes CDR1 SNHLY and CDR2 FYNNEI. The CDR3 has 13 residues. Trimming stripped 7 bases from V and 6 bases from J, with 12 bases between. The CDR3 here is CASTQEAPGELFF. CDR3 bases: TGTGCCAGCACCCAGGAAGCCCCCGGGGAGCTGTTTTTT.

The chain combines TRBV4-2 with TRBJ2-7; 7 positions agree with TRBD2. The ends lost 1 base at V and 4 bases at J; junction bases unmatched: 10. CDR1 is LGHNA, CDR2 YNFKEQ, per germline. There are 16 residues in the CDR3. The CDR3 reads CASSQANRDYSYEQYF. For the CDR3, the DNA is TGTGCCAGCAGCCAAGCCAACCGGGACTACTCTTACGAGCAGTACTTC.

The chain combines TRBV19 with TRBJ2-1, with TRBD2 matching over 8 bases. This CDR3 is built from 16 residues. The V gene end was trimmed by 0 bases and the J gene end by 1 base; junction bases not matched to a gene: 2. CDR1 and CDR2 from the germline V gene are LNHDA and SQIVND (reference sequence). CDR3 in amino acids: CASSIEGGRSYNEQFF. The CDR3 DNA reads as TGTGCCAGTAGTATAGAGGGCGGGAGGTCCTACAATGAGCAGTTCTTC.

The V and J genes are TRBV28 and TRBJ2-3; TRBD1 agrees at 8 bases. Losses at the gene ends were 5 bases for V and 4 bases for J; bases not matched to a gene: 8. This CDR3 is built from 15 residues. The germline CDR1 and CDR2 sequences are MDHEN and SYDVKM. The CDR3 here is CASSAGTGLPDTQYF. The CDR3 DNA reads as TGTGCCAGCAGTGCCGGGACAGGATTACCAGATACGCAGTATTTT.

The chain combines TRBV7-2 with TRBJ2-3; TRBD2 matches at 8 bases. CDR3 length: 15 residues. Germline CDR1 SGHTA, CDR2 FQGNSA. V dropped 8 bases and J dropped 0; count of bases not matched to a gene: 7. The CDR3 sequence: CASLPSGGSTDTQYF. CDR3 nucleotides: TGTGCCAGCCTTCCCAGCGGGGGTAGCACAGATACGCAGTATTTT.

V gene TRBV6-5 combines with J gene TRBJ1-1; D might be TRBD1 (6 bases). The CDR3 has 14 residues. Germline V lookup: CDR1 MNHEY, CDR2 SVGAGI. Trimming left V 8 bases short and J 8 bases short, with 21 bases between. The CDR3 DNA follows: TGTGCCAGCGGAGTCTCCCACGGAAGGGGGGAAGCTTTCTTT. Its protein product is CASGVSHGRGEAFF.

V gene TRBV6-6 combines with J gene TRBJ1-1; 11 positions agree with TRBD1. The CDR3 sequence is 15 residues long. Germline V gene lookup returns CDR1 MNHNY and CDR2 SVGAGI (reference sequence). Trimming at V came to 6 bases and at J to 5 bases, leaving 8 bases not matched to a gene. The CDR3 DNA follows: TGTGCCAGCAGCCTCCTTGGGGACAGGGGGACTGAAGCTTTCTTT. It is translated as CASSLLGDRGTEAFF.

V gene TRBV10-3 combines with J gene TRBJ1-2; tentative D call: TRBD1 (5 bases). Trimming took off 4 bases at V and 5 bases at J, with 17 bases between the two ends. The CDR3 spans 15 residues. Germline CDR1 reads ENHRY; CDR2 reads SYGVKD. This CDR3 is CAISGSGAPTYGYTF. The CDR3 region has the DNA TGTGCCATCAGTGGGTCTGGGGCACCTACTTATGGCTACACCTTC.

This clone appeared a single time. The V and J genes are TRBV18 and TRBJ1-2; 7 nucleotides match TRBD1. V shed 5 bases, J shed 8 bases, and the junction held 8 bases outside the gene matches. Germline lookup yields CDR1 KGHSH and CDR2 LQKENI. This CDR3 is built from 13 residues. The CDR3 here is CASSKKTGRGYTF. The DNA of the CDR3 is TGTGCCAGCTCAAAGAAGACAGGGCGCGGCTACACCTTC.

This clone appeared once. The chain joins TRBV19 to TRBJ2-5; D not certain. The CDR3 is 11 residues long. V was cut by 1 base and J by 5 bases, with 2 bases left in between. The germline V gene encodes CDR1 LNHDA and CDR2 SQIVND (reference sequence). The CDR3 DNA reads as TGTGCCAGTAGTATAGCGGAGACCCAGTACTTC. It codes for CASSIAETQYF.

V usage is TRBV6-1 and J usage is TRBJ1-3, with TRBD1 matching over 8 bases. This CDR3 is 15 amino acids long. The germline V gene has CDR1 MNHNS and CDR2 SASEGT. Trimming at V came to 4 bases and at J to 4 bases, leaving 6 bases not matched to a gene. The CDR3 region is CASSVRTGTGNTIYF. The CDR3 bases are TGTGCCAGCAGTGTCAGGACAGGGACGGGAAACACCATATATTTT.

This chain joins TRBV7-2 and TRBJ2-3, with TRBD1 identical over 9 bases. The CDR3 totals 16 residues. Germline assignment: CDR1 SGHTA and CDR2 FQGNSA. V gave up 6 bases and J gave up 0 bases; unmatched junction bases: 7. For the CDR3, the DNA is TGTGCCAGCAGGCTAACAGGGGGCTCTAGCACAGATACGCAGTATTTT. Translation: CASRLTGGSSTDTQYF.

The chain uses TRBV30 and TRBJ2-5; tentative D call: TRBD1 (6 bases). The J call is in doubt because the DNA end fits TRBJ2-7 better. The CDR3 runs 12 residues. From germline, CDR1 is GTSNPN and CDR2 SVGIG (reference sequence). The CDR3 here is CAWSLNRDEQYF. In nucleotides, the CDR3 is TGTGCCTGGAGCCTCAACAGGGACGAGCAGTACTTC.

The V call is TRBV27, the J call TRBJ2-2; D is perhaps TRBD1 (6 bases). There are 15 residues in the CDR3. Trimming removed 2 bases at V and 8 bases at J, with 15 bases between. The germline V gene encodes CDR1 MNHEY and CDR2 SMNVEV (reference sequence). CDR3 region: CASSLKGNRVGELFF. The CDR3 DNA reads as TGTGCCAGCAGTTTAAAGGGTAACAGGGTTGGGGAGCTGTTTTTT.

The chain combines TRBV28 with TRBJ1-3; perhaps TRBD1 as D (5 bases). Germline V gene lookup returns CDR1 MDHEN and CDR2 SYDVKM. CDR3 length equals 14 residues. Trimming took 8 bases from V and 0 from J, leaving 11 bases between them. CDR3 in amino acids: CASLDSNSGNTIYF. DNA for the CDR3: TGTGCCAGCCTCGACAGCAACTCTGGAAACACCATATATTTT.

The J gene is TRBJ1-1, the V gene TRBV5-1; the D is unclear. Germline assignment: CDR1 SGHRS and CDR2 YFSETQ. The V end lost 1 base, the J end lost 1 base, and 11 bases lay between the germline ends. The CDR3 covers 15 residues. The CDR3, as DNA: TGCGCCAGCAGCTTGAACACGTTTACGAACACTGAAGCTTTCTTT. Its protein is CASSLNTFTNTEAFF.

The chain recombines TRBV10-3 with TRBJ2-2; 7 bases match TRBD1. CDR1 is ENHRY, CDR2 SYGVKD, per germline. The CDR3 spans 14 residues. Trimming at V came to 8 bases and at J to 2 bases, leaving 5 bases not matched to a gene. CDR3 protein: CAIGTELNTGELFF. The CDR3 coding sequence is TGTGCCATCGGGACAGAGCTTAACACCGGGGAGCTGTTTTTT.